This TCR beta chain was documented in a study of sequential checkpoint blockade in melanoma (dated by TCRdb to about 2019). For context, the study as a whole: Patients were randomized 1:1 to first-line nivolumab followed by ipilimumab (arm A) or ipilimumab followed by nivolumab (arm B). Both trial sequences were followed by maintenance nivolumab.

The paper as a whole reports these results and caveats: The response-prediction model combining TCR metrics and mutation burden needs validation in larger, independent patient cohorts.

In the case of this clone: Its antigen is not yet known. There are no base qualities to consult, and no much larger clone falls within one base.

For this chain, trimming is 0 bases at the V end and 2 bases at the J end, and the number of junction bases without a gene match is 4. CDR1 and CDR2, looked up from the germline V gene, are SGDLS and YYNGEE. Counted from cysteine to phenylalanine, this CDR3 has 16 amino acids. Here the CDR3 DNA is all that survives: 48 bases in frame from base 1. The immunoSEQ Assay was used to immunosequence TCRbeta CDR3 regions from genomic DNA. Before high-throughput sequencing, genomic DNA was amplified using bias-controlled multiplex PCR. As for the authors' bioinformatics: To quantify the absolute abundance of each unique TCRbeta CDR3 region, the sequences were collapsed and filtered. Clonality, defined as 1 minus Pielou's evenness, was calculated using productive rearrangements only. Clones with significantly greater frequencies in on-treatment versus baseline samples were identified using a previously published method. The table comes from immuneACCESS by way of TCRdb, which keeps in-frame sequences with V and J called. Part of the clones is missing from these tables; in studies checked, under half for an unresolved V gene and the rest for unknown reasons. V and J calls and clone size come straight from that table; D and trimming were deduced from the DNA. This sample comprises approximately 29,000 clones, nearly 85% of them detected only once. The ten largest clonotypes hold approximately 16% of the sample.

The sample's treatment or condition label is to be understood as: randomized to nivolumab then ipilimumab (arm A) or the reverse (arm B). Prior DNA-damaging chemotherapy had not been received by any trial patient. Thawed PBMCs were sorted on a FACS Aria II flow cytometer to isolate live CD3+CD8+ cells negative for CD19 and CD56. Samples came from patients with melanoma in CheckMate 064, a randomized, open-label phase II trial of sequential checkpoint blockade. Peripheral blood mononuclear cells were obtained through leukapheresis, purified using Ficoll-Paque, and frozen in human serum containing around 10% DMSO. Immediately after sorting, the purity of sorted blood CD3+CD8+ cells was verified to be >95%, after which DNA was extracted.

Source: CD8+ T cells sorted from blood (inferred from file names), taken from a patient given nivolumab and ipilimumab in sequence. The rearranged segments are TRBV9 and TRBJ2-3, and TRBD2 matches 9 of the central bases. This TCR was recovered from a human donor with melanoma. The CDR3 reads CASSVDRGRATDTQYF. Read as DNA, the sequence is TGTGCCAGCAGCGTAGACCGCGGGAGGGCCACAGATACGCAGTATTTT.